This is a list of T cell receptor beta chains from one sample in a study of OX40 agonist ivuxolimab in advanced cancers. Generated by immunoSEQ multiplex PCR, the TCRdb table keeps only in-frame clones and is missing some. The sample gives about 37,000 clones, 87% of which show up once; around 33% is in the top ten. Here the sequenced sample was CD4+ or CD8+ T cells sorted from blood, taken in a trial of the OX40 agonist ivuxolimab. The origin of the receptors is an adult with an advanced solid tumor such as melanoma, head and neck, liver or kidney cancer. CDR3s include the opening cysteine and the closing phenylalanine or tryptophan. The order of the fields is V gene, D gene, clone size, J gene, CDR3 DNA, CDR3 protein. The D gene is left open where the match is weak. Clone size is not always given. Where it is, it says once, few, many or a class for expanded clones.

V: TRBV10-1; D: .; size: .; J: TRBJ1-1; DNA: TGCGCCAGCAGTGAGTCGGATAACACTGAAGCTTTCTTT; CDR3: CASSESDNTEAFF
V: TRBV6-1; D: TRBD1; size: .; J: TRBJ2-1; DNA: TGTGCCAGCAGTGCTAGACAGGGGGGGCTCAATGAGCAGTTCTTC; CDR3: CASSARQGGLNEQFF
V: TRBV19; D: TRBD2; size: once; J: TRBJ2-5; DNA: TGTGCCAGTAGTATAAAGGGACTAGCGGCCCTAGAGACCCAGTACTTC; CDR3: CASSIKGLAALETQYF
V: TRBV6-1; D: .; size: .; J: TRBJ1-1; DNA: TGTGCCAGCAGTGAATTGATAGGGGTCACTGAAGCTTTCTTT; CDR3: CASSELIGVTEAFF
V: TRBV6-1; D: .; size: few; J: TRBJ2-6; DNA: TGTGCCAGCAGCGACGGCTTCTCTGGGGCCAACGTCCTGACTTTC; CDR3: CASSDGFSGANVLTF
V: TRBV7-3; D: TRBD2; size: .; J: TRBJ2-2; DNA: TGTGCCAGCAGCCCATACACTAGCGGGGCTCAGTCCGGGGAGCTGTTTTTT; CDR3: CASSPYTSGAQSGELFF
V: TRBV11-2; D: TRBD1; size: .; J: TRBJ1-1; DNA: TGTGCCAGCAGCGGGGCAGGGGGAGTCCGGACTGAAGCTTTCTTT; CDR3: CASSGAGGVRTEAFF
V: TRBV6-5; D: .; size: .; J: TRBJ1-1; DNA: TGTGCCAGCAGCTGGGGGTTGTACACTGAAGCTTTCTTT; CDR3: CASSWGLYTEAFF
V: TRBV6-5; D: TRBD2; size: .; J: TRBJ2-3; DNA: TGTGCCAGCAGGGGGGGTACTAGCGGTACAGATACGCAGTATTTT; CDR3: CASRGGTSGTDTQYF
V: TRBV19; D: .; size: once; J: TRBJ1-6; DNA: TGTGCCAGTGCCGGGACGTTTTATAATTCACCCCTCCACTTT; CDR3: CASAGTFYNSPLHF
V: TRBV28; D: .; size: .; J: TRBJ1-2; DNA: TGTGCCAGCAGTTTAGAGACAGCCGGCTACACCTTC; CDR3: CASSLETAGYTF
V: TRBV6-1; D: TRBD1; size: .; J: TRBJ1-5; DNA: TGTGCCGGGCGAGGACAGGGGGATCAGCCCCAGCATTTT; CDR3: CAGRGQGDQPQHF
V: TRBV4-2; D: .; size: .; J: TRBJ2-1; DNA: TGTGCCAGCAGCCAAGATCCCACTCACAGCAATGAGCAGTTCTTC; CDR3: CASSQDPTHSNEQFF
V: TRBV7-2; D: .; size: once; J: TRBJ1-1; DNA: TGTGCCAGCAGCCGGCGGGAGACATCGAAACACACTGAAGCTTTCTTT; CDR3: CASSRRETSKHTEAFF
V: TRBV18; D: TRBD1; size: .; J: TRBJ1-1; DNA: TGTGCCAGCTCCACCAGGGGGTATGAAGCTTTCTTT; CDR3: CASSTRGYEAFF
V: TRBV5-1; D: TRBD1; size: .; J: TRBJ2-2; DNA: TGCGCCAGCAGACACCGGGACAGGGGGCTTTCTTACGAGACCGGGGAGCTGTTTTTT; CDR3: CASRHRDRGLSYETGELFF
V: TRBV28; D: TRBD1; size: .; J: TRBJ1-4; DNA: TGTGCCAGCAGTCTGCAGGGGGCGGAAAAACTGTTTTTT; CDR3: CASSLQGAEKLFF
V: TRBV5-1; D: TRBD1; size: .; J: TRBJ2-7; DNA: TGCGCCAGCAGCTTGGAAGGGCAGGGGGTCCACGAGCAGTACTTC; CDR3: CASSLEGQGVHEQYF
V: TRBV19; D: TRBD1; size: .; J: TRBJ2-2; DNA: TGTGCCAGTAATTCCCTCCCGGGACAGATAACCGGGGAGCTGTTTTTT; CDR3: CASNSLPGQITGELFF
V: TRBV28; D: .; size: .; J: TRBJ1-1; DNA: TGTGCCAGCAGTAGCACAGGGATCATGAACACTGAAGCTTTCTTT; CDR3: CASSSTGIMNTEAFF
V: TRBV5-6; D: .; size: .; J: TRBJ1-3; DNA: TGTGCCAGCAGCTTGGTGGGGCAGGGATCAGGAAACACCATATATTTT; CDR3: CASSLVGQGSGNTIYF
V: TRBV9; D: .; size: .; J: TRBJ2-3; DNA: TGTGCCAGCAGCCCCGGGGTTGGGCCTGGACAGTGGACAGATACGCAGTATTTT; CDR3: CASSPGVGPGQWTDTQYF
V: TRBV28; D: TRBD1; size: .; J: TRBJ2-3; DNA: TGTGCCAGCGCGGACAGGGCAGATACGCAGTATTTT; CDR3: CASADRADTQYF
V: TRBV19; D: .; size: .; J: TRBJ2-7; DNA: TGTGCCAGTAGTATGGTGGACGGAAGATACGAGCAGTACTTC; CDR3: CASSMVDGRYEQYF
V: TRBV6-1; D: .; size: .; J: TRBJ2-7; DNA: TGTGCCAGCAGTGAAATGCTGTCGCTTCGGGGCGAGCAGTACTTC; CDR3: CASSEMLSLRGEQYF
V: TRBV4-2; D: TRBD1; size: few; J: TRBJ2-7; DNA: TGTGCCAGCAGCCCTTCTAAGGGACAGGTCAGCTCCTACGAGCAGTACTTC; CDR3: CASSPSKGQVSSYEQYF
V: TRBV6-5; D: .; size: .; J: TRBJ1-5; DNA: TGTGCCAGCAGTTACTCGGCAGGTAGGGGCAATCAGCCCCAGCATTTT; CDR3: CASSYSAGRGNQPQHF
V: TRBV19; D: .; size: .; J: TRBJ2-3; DNA: TGTGCCAGTAGTATCTCAGACAAAAACACAGATACGCAGTATTTT; CDR3: CASSISDKNTDTQYF
V: TRBV5-5; D: TRBD2; size: few; J: TRBJ2-2; DNA: TGTGCCAGCAGCTTGGAAGGGACTAGCGGGACTAGCGGGGAGCTGTTTTTT; CDR3: CASSLEGTSGTSGELFF
V: TRBV4-2; D: .; size: .; J: TRBJ2-4; DNA: TGTGCCAGCAGCCAAGGGAGTAACATTCAGTACTTC; CDR3: CASSQGSNIQYF
V: TRBV5-6; D: .; size: .; J: TRBJ2-1; DNA: TGTGCCAGCAGAAGGAGTAGCTCCTACAATGAGCAGTTCTTC; CDR3: CASRRSSSYNEQFF
V: TRBV20-1; D: .; size: few; J: TRBJ2-7; DNA: TGCAGTGCTAGTTACGGCGAGCAGTACTTC; CDR3: CSASYGEQYF
V: TRBV5-1; D: .; size: .; J: TRBJ2-4; DNA: TGCGCCAGCAGATCGACAGGTACCGATCAAAACATTCAGTACTTC; CDR3: CASRSTGTDQNIQYF
V: TRBV13; D: .; size: .; J: TRBJ1-1; DNA: TGTGCCAGCAGCTTCTTCGGGGAAGCTTTCTTT; CDR3: CASSFFGEAFF
V: TRBV2; D: .; size: .; J: TRBJ1-1; DNA: TGTGCCAGCAGCAGGACAGTCGAGAACACTGAAGCTTTCTTT; CDR3: CASSRTVENTEAFF
V: TRBV4-1; D: .; size: .; J: TRBJ2-3; DNA: TGCGCCAGCAGCCAAAGCGACGGTACGCAGTATTTT; CDR3: CASSQSDGTQYF
V: TRBV6-1; D: .; size: .; J: TRBJ2-7; DNA: TGTGCCAGCAGTGGTGGGTCCGAGCAGTACTTC; CDR3: CASSGGSEQYF
V: TRBV6-6; D: .; size: .; J: TRBJ2-3; DNA: TGTGCCAGCAGCCCCGACTCGGGGGATACGCAGTATTTT; CDR3: CASSPDSGDTQYF
V: TRBV2; D: .; size: .; J: TRBJ2-2; DNA: TGTGCCAGCAGAGCCAGAGAGACCGGGGAGCTGTTTTTT; CDR3: CASRARETGELFF
V: TRBV4-1; D: TRBD1; size: .; J: TRBJ1-5; DNA: TGCGCCAGCAGCCATTCCAGCGGGACAGTCAATAGCAATCAGCCCCAGCATTTT; CDR3: CASSHSSGTVNSNQPQHF
V: TRBV9; D: .; size: .; J: TRBJ2-7; DNA: TGTGCCAGCAGCGTAACGGGGGCGGACGAGCAGTACTTC; CDR3: CASSVTGADEQYF
V: TRBV7-2; D: .; size: .; J: TRBJ2-1; DNA: TGTGCCAGCAGCTTAGCCCCATCCAATGAGCAGTTCTTC; CDR3: CASSLAPSNEQFF
V: TRBV4-2; D: TRBD2; size: .; J: TRBJ2-7; DNA: TGTGCCAGCAGTCCTAGCGGGGGGTCCTACGAGCAGTACTTC; CDR3: CASSPSGGSYEQYF
V: TRBV6-6; D: TRBD2; size: .; J: TRBJ2-7; DNA: TGTGCCAGCAGACCAGCGGGATCGACCTACGAGCAGTACTTC; CDR3: CASRPAGSTYEQYF
V: TRBV19; D: TRBD1; size: .; J: TRBJ1-6; DNA: TGTGCCAGTAGTAGCAGGGACAGGGGATTGAATTCACCCCTCCACTTT; CDR3: CASSSRDRGLNSPLHF
V: TRBV18; D: .; size: .; J: TRBJ1-5; DNA: TGTGCCAGCTCACCAGGGTCGGTAAATCAGCCCCAGCATTTT; CDR3: CASSPGSVNQPQHF
V: TRBV14; D: .; size: .; J: TRBJ2-7; DNA: TGTGCCAGCAGCCAAGACCTAAGCCCGGGTTACTCCTACGAGCAGTACTTC; CDR3: CASSQDLSPGYSYEQYF
V: TRBV29-1; D: .; size: once; J: TRBJ2-1; DNA: TGCAGCGTCCCCGAAGGGGGAGGTATGGGGAATGAGCAGTTCTTC; CDR3: CSVPEGGGMGNEQFF
V: TRBV5-1; D: .; size: .; J: TRBJ2-2; DNA: TGCGCCAGCAGCTTGGGACTGGGGGCGGTCACCGGGGAGCTGTTTTTT; CDR3: CASSLGLGAVTGELFF